These 21 T cell receptor beta chains came from one sample sequenced in a study of T cells in women clearing cervical HPV infection. TCRdb keeps only in-frame clones here, not all; method: immunoSEQ multiplex PCR. This sample's table has roughly 42,000 clones. What was sequenced was blood buffy coat. The receptors stem from a woman aged 18 to 75 with a cervical HPV16 infection that either progressed to CIN3+ or cleared (not recorded which).

Notes on this clone: The CDR3 is cut off 3 residues early in the read; its end comes from the germline J gene. This chain links TRBV7-7 with TRBJ2-6; no definite D call. The V gene lost 4 bases and the J gene lost 2 bases, with 9 bases spanning the gap. CDR1 is SSHAT and CDR2 is FNYEAQ in the germline V gene (reference sequence). The CDR3 is made up of 15 amino acids. The DNA read from the CDR3 is TGTGCCAGCAGCTCGAACTCCGCTGGGGCCAACGTC. It yields the protein CASSSNSAGANV. The CDR3 as a whole reads CASSSNSAGANVLTF.

Comments on this clone: The read stops 3 residues short of the end of the CDR3; the missing end is completed from the germline J gene. The V gene is TRBV5-1, the J gene TRBJ2-3; no firm D call. This CDR3 region has 14 residues. Germline V lookup: CDR1 SGHRS, CDR2 YFSETQ. The chain's CDR3 is CASSSLDAESTQYF. The sequenced part of the CDR3 DNA is TGCGCCAGCAGCTCCCTAGACGCCGAATCAACG. The whole variable domain, remainder taken from reference TRBV5-1 and TRBJ2-3, is KAGVTQTPRYLIKTRGQQVTLSCSPISGHRSVSWYQQTPGQGLQFLFEYFSETQRNKGNFPGRFSGRQFSNSRSEMNVSTLELGDSALYLCASSSLDAESTQYFGPGTRLTVL.

About this clone: The sequence runs out 3 residues before the end of the CDR3; the remainder is reconstructed from the germline J gene. The genes are TRBV18 and TRBJ1-4, with D perhaps TRBD1 (6 bases). V was clipped by 1 base and J by 0 bases, with 9 bases between them. CDR1 and CDR2 (germline): KGHSH, LQKENI. This CDR3 contains 16 residues. CDR3 amino acids: CASSPLQGTTNEKLFF. CDR3 DNA (partial): TGTGCCAGCTCACCACTACAGGGCACAACTAATGAAAAA.

Details on this clone: The CDR3 end is not reached by the read, which stops 3 residues before it; the germline J gene fills it in. This chain links TRBV6-1 with TRBJ2-7; D call uncertain. Looked up from germline, CDR1 is MNHNS and CDR2 is SASEGT. V was trimmed by 2 bases and J by 2 bases, leaving 4 bases between them. CDR3 length: 12 residues. The sequenced part of the CDR3 DNA is TGTGCCAGCAGTGAAACAGCCTACGAG. It translates to CASSETAYE. The full CDR3 is CASSETAYEQYF.

Worth noting for this clone: Read sequence stops 3 residues before the CDR3 end, and the germline J gene provides the missing end. Other DNA sequences of this sample code for an identical CDR3. The rearrangement joins TRBV6-1 to TRBJ1-3; no clear D. Germline V lookup: CDR1 MNHNS, CDR2 SASEGT. The V end was cut by 4 bases, the J end by 3 bases, with 13 bases between. The CDR3 runs to 15 residues. CDR3 region: CASSGREEGGNTIYF. The CDR3 bases that were read are TGTGCCAGCAGTGGCAGAGAGGAGGGTGGAAACACC.

Incomplete CDR3 DNA: TGTGCCAGCAGCTTACGTCAGATCACAGATACC. Its translation is CASSLRQITDT. The complete CDR3 protein is CASSLRQITDTYTF. The chain uses TRBV7-2 and TRBJ1-2; D unclear. The read terminates 3 residues before the CDR3 end, so the remaining end is supplied by the germline J gene. This CDR3 has 14 residues. The germline V gene has CDR1 SGHTA and CDR2 FQGNSA.

Turning to this clone: Read coverage stops 3 residues before the CDR3 terminus; the germline J gene supplies the remainder. The chain carries TRBV11-2 and TRBJ2-1; D not resolved. This CDR3 is built from 14 residues. V was clipped by 0 bases and J by 3 bases, with 6 bases between them. Germline assignment: CDR1 SGHAT and CDR2 FQNNGV. CDR3 bases read: TGTGCCAGCAGCTTAGAGCCGGGCTACAATGAG. This gives the protein CASSLEPGYNE. The whole CDR3 protein reads CASSLEPGYNEQFF.

On this clone itself: Coverage ceases 3 residues before the CDR3 finishes, and the germline J gene fills in the end. The chain is built from TRBV20-1 and TRBJ2-2, with 9 bases that match TRBD2. CDR1 DFQATT and CDR2 SNEGSKA come from the germline V gene (reference sequence). V lost 6 bases and J lost 6; bases outside the gene matches: 5. CDR3 length: 13 amino acids. CDR3 DNA, as far as it was read: TGCAGTGCATCCGGGACTAGCTCCGGGGAG. This codes for CSASGTSSGE. The whole CDR3 reads CSASGTSSGELFF.

Partial CDR3 DNA: TGTGCCAGCAGCTTAGTACGGGGAGAAACAGATACG. It encodes CASSLVRGETDT. The full CDR3 protein is CASSLVRGETDTQYF. The chain carries TRBV7-6 and TRBJ2-3, with a weak D call TRBD2 (5 bases). Coverage ceases 3 residues before the CDR3 finishes, and the germline J gene fills in the end. Trimming removed 1 base from V and 3 bases from J, with 11 bases in between. Germline V CDR1 and CDR2: SGHVS, FNYEAQ. This CDR3 comprises 15 residues. Drawing the rest from reference TRBV7-6 and TRBJ2-3, the complete variable domain is GAGVSQSPRYKVTKRGQDVALRCDPISGHVSLYWYRQALGQGPEFLTYFNYEAQQDKSGLPNDRFSAERPEGSISTLTIQRTEQRDSAMYRCASSLVRGETDTQYFGPGTRLTVL.

To note about this clone: The read ends 3 residues shy of where the CDR3 ends; the end is completed using the germline J gene. The chain is built from TRBV11-2 and TRBJ2-1; D gene ambiguous. Germline loops: CDR1 SGHAT, CDR2 FQNNGV. V was trimmed by 5 bases and J by 4 bases, leaving 9 bases between them. CDR3 length: 13 amino acids. Partial CDR3 DNA: TGTGCCAGCAGCCCCCCACAGTACAATGAG. Its translation is CASSPPQYNE. The CDR3 in full is CASSPPQYNEQFF.

In the case of this clone: The read ends 3 residues before the CDR3 terminus; that terminus is restored from the germline J gene. The gene calls are TRBV6-1 and TRBJ1-1; D not resolved. CDR1 and CDR2 from the germline V gene are MNHNS and SASEGT. V lost 2 bases and J 5 bases, leaving 9 bases between the germline ends. The CDR3 loop spans 13 amino acids. The CDR3 here is CASSESGGTEAFF. CDR3 bases read: TGTGCCAGCAGTGAAAGCGGTGGTACTGAA.

On this clone itself: The CDR3 end lies 3 residues beyond the end of the read and is filled in from the germline J gene. The rearrangement joins TRBV5-1 to TRBJ2-3; D uncertain. V was shortened by 3 bases and J by 1 base, with 9 bases between the two germline ends. Germline V gene data show CDR1 as SGHRS and CDR2 as YFSETQ. This CDR3 is 14 amino acids long. CDR3 sequence: CASSSGGGTDTQYF. Incomplete CDR3 DNA: TGCGCCAGCAGCTCTGGCGGTGGCACAGATACG.

Regarding this clone: The CDR3 extends 3 residues past the end of the read, so its final part is completed from the germline J gene. The chain links TRBV18 to TRBJ2-4, with D tentatively TRBD2 (5 bases). This CDR3 is 14 amino acids long. The germline gives CDR1 KGHSH, CDR2 LQKENI. The CDR3 spells CASSPGQTNYGQYF. The CDR3 bases that were read are TGTGCCAGCTCACCGGGCCAGACTAACTATGGT.

For this clone: The read terminates 3 residues ahead of where the CDR3 ends, so the germline J gene completes it. V is TRBV10-3 and J is TRBJ2-7; D possibly corresponds to TRBD2 (7 bases). Germline values: CDR1 ENHRY, CDR2 SYGVKD. This CDR3 spans 14 amino acids. Trimming took off 6 bases at V and 5 bases at J, with 17 bases between the two ends. The CDR3 reads CAIRSGPGGHEQYF. CDR3 DNA, as far as it was read: TGTGCCATCAGGTCCGGACCGGGGGGCCACGAG.

Points on this clone: The CDR3 end is not reached by the read, which stops 3 residues before it; the germline J gene fills it in. The V and J genes are TRBV10-3 and TRBJ1-2; 9 nucleotides match TRBD1. The CDR3 loop spans 14 amino acids. With 6 bases clipped from V and 4 bases from J, the junction kept 6 bases outside the gene matches. The germline CDR1 and CDR2 sequences are ENHRY and SYGVKD. The sequenced CDR3 bases are TGTGCCATCAGGCGACAGGGGGAGAGCTATGGC. Translating it yields CAIRRQGESYG. The whole CDR3 is CAIRRQGESYGYTF.

On this clone itself: The read ends 3 residues early relative to the CDR3; the germline J gene fills the gap. J is TRBJ2-3 and V is TRBV6-2 or TRBV6-3; 7 bases are a match to TRBD1. There are 13 residues in the CDR3. Germline V gives CDR1 MNHEY, CDR2 SVGEGT. The DNA read from the CDR3 is TGTGCCAGCAGCTCGACAGGGTTGGAGACG. It specifies CASSSTGLET. The CDR3 reads in full as CASSSTGLETQYF.

On this clone: The read ends 3 residues shy of where the CDR3 ends; the end is completed using the germline J gene. Additional DNA sequences in this sample encode the identical CDR3. The chain links TRBV5-1 to TRBJ2-5; 8 nucleotides align to TRBD2. Germline CDR1 SGHRS, CDR2 YFSETQ. Trimming took 2 bases from V and 5 from J; bases not matched to a gene: 5. The CDR3 sequence is 14 residues long. The DNA read from the CDR3 is TGCGCCAGCAGCTTAGCGGGAGAACGGGAGACC. This codes for CASSLAGERET. The whole CDR3 is CASSLAGERETQYF.

On this clone itself: The read falls 3 residues short of the CDR3 end, and the missing part is taken from the germline J gene. V and J are TRBV6-2 or TRBV6-3 and TRBJ2-2; maybe TRBD2 (5 bases). This CDR3 has 15 residues. The V gene lost 4 bases and the J gene lost 0 bases, with 9 bases spanning the gap. The V gene's germline CDR1 is MNHEY and CDR2 SVGEGT. The part of the CDR3 DNA that was read is TGTGCCAGCAGTTTGTTGCGGGCGAACACCGGGGAG. It yields the protein CASSLLRANTGE. The entire CDR3 protein is CASSLLRANTGELFF.

This clone registers medium-sized by frequency. The read terminates 3 residues ahead of where the CDR3 ends, so the germline J gene completes it. V is TRBV6-4 and J is TRBJ2-3; D may be TRBD1 (5 bases). This CDR3 is built from 13 residues. The V gene lost 3 bases and the J gene lost 1 base, with 5 bases spanning the gap. From germline, CDR1 is MRHNA and CDR2 SNTAGT. The sequenced CDR3 bases are TGTGCCAGCAGTGAAGGGGGCACAGATACG. Residues: CASSEGGTDT. The whole CDR3 sequence is CASSEGGTDTQYF.

As for this clone: The read falls 3 residues short of the CDR3 end, and the missing part is taken from the germline J gene. The chain carries TRBV5-1 and TRBJ2-1; 8 bases fit TRBD2. CDR3 length equals 15 residues. Germline CDR1 SGHRS, CDR2 YFSETQ. Trimming at V came to 1 base and at J to 5 bases, leaving 5 bases not matched to a gene. The CDR3 loop is CASSLRGLGDNEQFF. Partial CDR3 DNA: TGCGCCAGCAGCTTGAGGGGACTAGGAGACAATGAG.

As to this clone: Read data end 3 residues before the CDR3 end; the end is taken from the germline J gene. The V call is TRBV7-2, the J call TRBJ2-1; maybe TRBD2 (5 bases). The V gene's germline CDR1 is SGHTA and CDR2 FQGNSA. V shed 1 base and J shed 3 bases, with 10 bases lying between them. This CDR3 has 15 amino acids. The CDR3 sequence is CASSLVAGDYNEQFF. The sequenced part of the CDR3 DNA is TGTGCCAGCAGCTTAGTGGCGGGTGACTACAATGAG. The complete variable domain, with remaining parts taken from reference TRBV7-2 and TRBJ2-1, reads GAGVSQSPSNKVTEKGKDVELRCDPISGHTALYWYRQSLGQGLEFLIYFQGNSAPDKSGLPSDRFSAERTGGSVSTLTIQRTQQEDSAVYLCASSLVAGDYNEQFFGPGTRLTVL.